This entry is about one TCR beta chain. Its antigen is as yet unknown. The sample originates from a study of cytomegalovirus exposure and HLA in healthy donors. Findings and limits, study-wide: For TCR beta chains, V- and J-gene trimming was later linked to a missense DCLRE1C variant. Previously analyzed data showed that most TCR beta V segments were productive at a frequency of about 87% or about 30%.

V lost 3 bases, J lost 0 bases, and 11 bases lay in between. This CDR3 has 15 residues. Germline lookup yields CDR1 MDHEN and CDR2 SYDVKM. PCR used 60 Vbeta primers and 13 Jbeta primers. Authors' analysis steps: In a later analysis, the count reached 76 million or so unique TCR beta chains, with approximately 10 million shared. Profiled with immunoSEQ multiplex PCR; TCRdb holds only in-frame clones, not every one. The DNA was the basis for D and trimming; V, J and clone size are from that table. The sample contains about 90,000 clones, approximately 70% of which appear only once. J is TRBJ1-2 and V is TRBV28, with D perhaps matching TRBD1 (5 bases). The sample consisted of PBMCs. The receptor comes from a man aged 25-45 years in good health and CMV-seronegative. CDR3 nucleotide sequence: TGTGCCAGCAGTTTGGACATATCAGCTAACTATGGCTACACCTTC. Translation gives CASSLDISANYGYTF.